The present TCR beta chain was sequenced within a study of blood T cells in healthy people across ages. Healthy Russian Caucasian donors spanned ages about 6 to 100 years. For every donor, a draw yielded about 9.7 milliliters of peripheral blood. The authors isolated at least 7 million PBMCs per sample. In this sample, this clonotype turned up a few times. Its antigen is as yet unknown. The germline gives CDR1 SGHVS, CDR2 FNYEAQ. V lost 5 bases, J lost 2 bases, and 9 bases lay in between. The CDR3 has 13 amino acids. Whole-study results and caveats: Any conclusive comparison of naive versus antigen-experienced cells was prevented by using unsorted PBMCs.

A sample-barcoded 5' primer and a J-beta primer mix were used in a second PCR of roughly 7 to 11 cycles. TCRdb re-called the 5' RACE reads with MiXCR, one entry per CDR3 protein. The table lists about 1.1 million distinct CDR3 sequences, 35% to 40% of them singletons. The chain recombines TRBV7-6 with TRBJ1-1; D is unclear. The TCR was taken from a man between 18 and 35 years old in good health. Source material: blood. The CDR3 coding sequence is TGTGCCAGCAGCCCATTTGCAAACACTGAAGCTTTCTTT. Its protein product is CASSPFANTEAFF.